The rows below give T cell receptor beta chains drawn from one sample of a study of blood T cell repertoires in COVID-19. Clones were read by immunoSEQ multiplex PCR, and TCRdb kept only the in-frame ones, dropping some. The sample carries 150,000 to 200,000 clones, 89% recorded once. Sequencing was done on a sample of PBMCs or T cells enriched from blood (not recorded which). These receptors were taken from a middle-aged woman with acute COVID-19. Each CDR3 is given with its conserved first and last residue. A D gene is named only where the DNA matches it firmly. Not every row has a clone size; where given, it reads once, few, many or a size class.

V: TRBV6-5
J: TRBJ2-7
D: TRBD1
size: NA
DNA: TGTGCCAGCATCGACGGGGGGACAGGGGCCTACGAGCAGTACTTC
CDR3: CASIDGGTGAYEQYF

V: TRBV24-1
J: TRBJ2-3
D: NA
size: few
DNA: TGTGCCACCAGTAAGGGGGGGACCTCTAGCACAGATACGCAGTATTTT
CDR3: CATSKGGTSSTDTQYF

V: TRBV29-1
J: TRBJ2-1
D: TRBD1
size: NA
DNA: TGCAGCGTCCCCGGGACAGGAGGGAATGAGCAGTTCTTC
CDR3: CSVPGTGGNEQFF

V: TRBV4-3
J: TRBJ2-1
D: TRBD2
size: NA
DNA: TGCGCCAGCAGCCATTCAAGCGGGATTGACAATGAGCAGTTCTTC
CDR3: CASSHSSGIDNEQFF

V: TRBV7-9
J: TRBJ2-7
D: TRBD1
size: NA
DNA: TGTGCCAGCAGCTTGAGGACAGGGGGCGACTCCTACGAGCAGTACTTC
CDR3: CASSLRTGGDSYEQYF

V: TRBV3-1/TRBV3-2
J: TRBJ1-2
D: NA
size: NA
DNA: TGTGCCAGCAGCCAAGATCTCGGGGGGGTTTATGGCTACACCTTC
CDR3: CASSQDLGGVYGYTF

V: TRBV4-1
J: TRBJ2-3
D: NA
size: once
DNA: TGCGCCAGCAGCCAAGTCGGAGCTAGCACAGATACGCAGTATTTT
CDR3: CASSQVGASTDTQYF

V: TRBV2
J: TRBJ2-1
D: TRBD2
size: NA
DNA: TGTGCCAGCAGGGGGACTAGCCTATCGGAGCAGTTCTTC
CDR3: CASRGTSLSEQFF

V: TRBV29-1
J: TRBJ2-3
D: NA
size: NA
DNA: TGCAGCGTTGATAGCAGAACTAGCACAGATACGCAGTATTTT
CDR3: CSVDSRTSTDTQYF

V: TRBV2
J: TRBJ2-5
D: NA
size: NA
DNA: TGTGCCAGCAGTGAACAGGGGATCCAAGAGACCCAGTACTTC
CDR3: CASSEQGIQETQYF

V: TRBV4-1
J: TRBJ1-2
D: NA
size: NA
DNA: TGCGCCAGCAGCCAAGACTGGGCAGCCAAAGCTAACTATGGCTACACCTTC
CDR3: CASSQDWAAKANYGYTF

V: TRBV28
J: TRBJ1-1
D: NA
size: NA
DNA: TGTGCCAGCAGTCACATTCAGGTTGAAGCTTTCTTT
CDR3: CASSHIQVEAFF

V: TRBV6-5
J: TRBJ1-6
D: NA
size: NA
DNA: TGTGCCAGCAGCCGCGGTGGCAACCCGTCACCCCTCCACTTT
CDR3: CASSRGGNPSPLHF

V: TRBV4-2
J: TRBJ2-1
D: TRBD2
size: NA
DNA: TGTGCCAGCAGCCAAGAGCAGCGGGACCCTTACAATGAGCAGTTCTTC
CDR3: CASSQEQRDPYNEQFF

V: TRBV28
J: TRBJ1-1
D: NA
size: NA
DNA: TGTGCCAGCAGTTTACCCAGACAGAACACTGAAGCTTTCTTT
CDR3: CASSLPRQNTEAFF

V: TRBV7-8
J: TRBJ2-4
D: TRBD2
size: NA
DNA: TGTGCCAGCAGCTTAACGGGGCGGGGGAAAAACATTCAGTACTTC
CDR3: CASSLTGRGKNIQYF

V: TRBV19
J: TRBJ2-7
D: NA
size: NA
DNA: TGTGCCAGTAGTATTTCTGGGGCCCCCTACGAGCAGTACTTC
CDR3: CASSISGAPYEQYF

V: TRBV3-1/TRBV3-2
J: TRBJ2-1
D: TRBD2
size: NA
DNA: TGTGCCAGCAGCCAAATGGGCGCGGGGGGGTACAATGAGCAGTTCTTC
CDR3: CASSQMGAGGYNEQFF

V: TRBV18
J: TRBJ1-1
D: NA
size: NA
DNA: TGTGCCAGCCTTCCACAGGCCATGAACACTGAAGCTTTCTTT
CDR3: CASLPQAMNTEAFF

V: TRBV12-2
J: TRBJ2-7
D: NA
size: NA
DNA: TGTGCAAGTCGCCTCCCGACAGGAGTTAGCTCCTACGAGCAGTACTTC
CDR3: CASRLPTGVSSYEQYF

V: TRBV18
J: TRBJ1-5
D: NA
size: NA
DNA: TGTGCCAGCTCACCTTCTGGTACAGGGAACAATCAGCCCCAGCATTTT
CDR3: CASSPSGTGNNQPQHF

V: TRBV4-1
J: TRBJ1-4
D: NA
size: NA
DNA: TGCGCCAGCAGCCCGAGGGACACCTCTGCAACTAATGAAAAACTGTTTTTT
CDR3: CASSPRDTSATNEKLFF

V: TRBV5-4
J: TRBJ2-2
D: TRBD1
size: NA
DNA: TGTGCCAGCAGCAAACAGGGGACCGGGGAGCTGTTTTTT
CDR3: CASSKQGTGELFF

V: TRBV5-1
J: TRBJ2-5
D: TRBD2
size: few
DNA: TGCGCCAGCAGCGGGGGACTACAAGAGACCCAGTACTTC
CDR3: CASSGGLQETQYF

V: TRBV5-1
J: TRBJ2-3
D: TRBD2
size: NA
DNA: TGCGCCAGCAGGTCCAATTTAGCGGGAGGGCCTACAGATACGCAGTATTTT
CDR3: CASRSNLAGGPTDTQYF

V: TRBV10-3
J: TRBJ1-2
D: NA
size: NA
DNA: TGTGCCATCAGGTCGGACAGATCTAACTATGGCTACACCTTC
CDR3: CAIRSDRSNYGYTF

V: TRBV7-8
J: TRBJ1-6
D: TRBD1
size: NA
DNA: TGTGCCAGCAGCTCAGGGGGGAATAATTCACCCCTCCACTTT
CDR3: CASSSGGNNSPLHF

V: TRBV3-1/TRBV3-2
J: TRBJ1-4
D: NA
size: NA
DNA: TGTGCCAGCAGCCAAGCCGCGGGGGCAACTAATGAAAAACTGTTTTTT
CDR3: CASSQAAGATNEKLFF

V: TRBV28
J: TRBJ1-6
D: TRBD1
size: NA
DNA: TGTGCCAGCAGTCCCGACAGGGTTGATTCACCCCTCCACTTT
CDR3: CASSPDRVDSPLHF

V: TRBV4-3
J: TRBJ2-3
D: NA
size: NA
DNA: TGCGCCAGCAGCCAAGATCTATGGAGCACGAGCACAGATACGCAGTATTTT
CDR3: CASSQDLWSTSTDTQYF

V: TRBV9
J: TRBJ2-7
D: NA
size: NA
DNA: TGTGCCAGCAGCGACCCCGGCGAGCAGTACTTC
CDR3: CASSDPGEQYF

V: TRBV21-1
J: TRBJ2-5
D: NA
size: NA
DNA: TGTGCCAGCAGCCCCAGAGGGCCTAATCTGGAGACCCAGTACTTC
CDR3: CASSPRGPNLETQYF

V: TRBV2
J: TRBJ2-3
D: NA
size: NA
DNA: TGTGCCAGCAGCCAACAGGGATCTGCCGCAGATACGCAGTATTTT
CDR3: CASSQQGSAADTQYF

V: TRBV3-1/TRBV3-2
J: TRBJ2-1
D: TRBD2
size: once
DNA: TGTGCCAGCAGCCGGACTAGCGGGGGCTCCTACAATGAGCAGTTCTTC
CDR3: CASSRTSGGSYNEQFF

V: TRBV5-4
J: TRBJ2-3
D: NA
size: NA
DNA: TGTGCCAGCACCATTCCTGGGGGGGATACGCAGTATTTT
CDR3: CASTIPGGDTQYF

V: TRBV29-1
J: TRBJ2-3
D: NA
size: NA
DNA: TGCAGCGTTGAAGTCTTCCGGGAGAGCACAGATACGCAGTATTTT
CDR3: CSVEVFRESTDTQYF

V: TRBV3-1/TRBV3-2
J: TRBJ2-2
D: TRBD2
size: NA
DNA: TGTGCCAGCAGCCAAGATGGACTAGCGAATACGGCCGGGGAGCTGTTTTTT
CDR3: CASSQDGLANTAGELFF

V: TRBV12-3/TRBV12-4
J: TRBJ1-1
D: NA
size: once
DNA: TGTGCCAGCAGTTCCGGGGTCCAGGAAGCTTTCTTT
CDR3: CASSSGVQEAFF

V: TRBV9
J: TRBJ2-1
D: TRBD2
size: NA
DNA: TGTGCCAGCAGCCCAATAGCGGGTAGCTCCTACAATGAGCAGTTCTTC
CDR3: CASSPIAGSSYNEQFF

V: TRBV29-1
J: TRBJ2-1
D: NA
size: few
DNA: TGCAGCGTTGGGCGGCAATTTGAGCAGTTCTTC
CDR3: CSVGRQFEQFF

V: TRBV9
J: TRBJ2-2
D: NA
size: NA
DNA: TGTGCCAGCAGCGTAGCAGAAACCGGGGAGCTGTTTTTT
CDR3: CASSVAETGELFF

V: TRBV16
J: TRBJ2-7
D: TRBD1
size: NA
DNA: TGTGCCAGCAGCCAAGACCCGGGACAGGTCATGTCCCTCGAGCAGTACTTC
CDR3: CASSQDPGQVMSLEQYF

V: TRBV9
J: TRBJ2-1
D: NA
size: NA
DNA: TGTGCCAGCAGCGTAGCCCGAGACAATGAGCAGTTCTTC
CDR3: CASSVARDNEQFF

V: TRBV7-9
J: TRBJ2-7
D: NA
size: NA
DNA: TGTGCCAGCAGCCCCTATGGCGGGTCCTACGAGCAGTACTTC
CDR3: CASSPYGGSYEQYF

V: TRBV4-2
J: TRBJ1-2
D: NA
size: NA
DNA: TGTGCCAGCAGCCATAGTTCAAGTGGCTACACCTTC
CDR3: CASSHSSSGYTF

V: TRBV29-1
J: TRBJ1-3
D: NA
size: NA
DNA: TGCAGCGTGCTTTCGACAGACCTGGGAAACACCATATATTTT
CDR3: CSVLSTDLGNTIYF

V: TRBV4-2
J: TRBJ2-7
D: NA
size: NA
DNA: TGTGCCAGCAGTGGCCTTCGGGGGAGCTCCTACGAGCAGTACTTC
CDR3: CASSGLRGSSYEQYF

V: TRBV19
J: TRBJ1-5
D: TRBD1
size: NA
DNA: TGTGCCAGTAGAGCAGGGGGCGTCGGCAATCAGCCCCAGCATTTT
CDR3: CASRAGGVGNQPQHF

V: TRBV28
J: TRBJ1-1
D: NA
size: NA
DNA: TGTGCCAGCAGTCCCCGAGCAGGGCTTACTGAAGCTTTCTTT
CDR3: CASSPRAGLTEAFF

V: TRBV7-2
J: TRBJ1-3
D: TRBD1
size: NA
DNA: TGTGCCAGCAGCTCGGGACAGGGGAGTTCTGGAAACACCATATATTTT
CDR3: CASSSGQGSSGNTIYF

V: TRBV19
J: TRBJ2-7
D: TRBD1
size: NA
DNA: TGTGCCAGTAGTTACTCCGGGACAGGGTTCTACGAGCAGTACTTC
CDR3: CASSYSGTGFYEQYF

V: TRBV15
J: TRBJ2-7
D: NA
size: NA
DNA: TGTGCCACCAGCAGATCCCTCAGGGGCTACGAGCAGTACTTC
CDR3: CATSRSLRGYEQYF

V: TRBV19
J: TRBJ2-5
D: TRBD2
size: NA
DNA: TGTGCCAGTAGTATATTAGCGGGGGGGCCAAGCGGAGAGACCCAGTACTTC
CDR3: CASSILAGGPSGETQYF

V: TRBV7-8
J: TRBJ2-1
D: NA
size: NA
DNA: TGTGCCAGCAGCTTAGATCTCGGTTTCTCCTACAATGAGCAGTTCTTC
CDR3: CASSLDLGFSYNEQFF

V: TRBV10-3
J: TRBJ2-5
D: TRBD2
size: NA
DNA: TGTGCCATCAGTGATGCGGGAGGAGGAGAGACCCAGTACTTC
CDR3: CAISDAGGGETQYF

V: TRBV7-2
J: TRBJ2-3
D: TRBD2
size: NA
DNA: TGTGCCAGCAGCATTATAGCGGGAGGGCCGACAGATACGCAGTATTTT
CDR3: CASSIIAGGPTDTQYF

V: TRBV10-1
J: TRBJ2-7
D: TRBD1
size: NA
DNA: TGCGCCAGCAGCAAGACAGGGACCTACGAGCAGTACTTC
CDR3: CASSKTGTYEQYF

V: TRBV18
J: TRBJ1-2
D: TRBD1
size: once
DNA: TGTGCCAGCTCACCTGGACAGGGATGGGGCTACACCTTC
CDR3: CASSPGQGWGYTF

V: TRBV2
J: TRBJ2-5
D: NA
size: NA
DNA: TGTGCCAGCAGGGGCGGGACAGAGAAAGAGACCCAGTACTTC
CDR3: CASRGGTEKETQYF

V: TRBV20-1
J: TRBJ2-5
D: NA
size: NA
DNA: TGCAGTGCTAGTGGTATAGCGGTGGGTGGGACCCAGTACTTC
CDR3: CSASGIAVGGTQYF